This record concerns one T cell receptor beta chain sequence. Its cognate antigen is unknown. Documented time point: persistent/refractory GD, antithyroid drugs over 5 years with positive TRAb. Generation of the TCR library employed RNA extracted from PBMCs. Under American Thyroid Association guidelines, Graves' disease was diagnosed. The data derive from a study of regulatory T cells in long-lasting Graves disease. Broader study findings: Gene preferences differed: TRBV28, TRBJ1-2, TRBJ2-5 in persistent cases. Persistent Graves' patients showed a TCR diversity that was lower than that of newly diagnosed ones.

Trimming at V came to 3 bases and at J to 5 bases, leaving 4 bases not matched to a gene. There are 14 residues in the CDR3. The V gene's germline CDR1 is ENHRY and CDR2 SYGVKD. Libraries of TCR beta came from iRepertoire HTBI primers plus Arm-PCR of CDR3 regions. TCRdb ran MiXCR on the multiplex PCR reads and lists one entry per CDR3 protein. This repertoire shows around 400,000 distinct CDR3 sequences, around a quarter found once; its top ten account for about a quarter. The TCR was taken from a female donor with Graves disease. The chain links TRBV10-3 to TRBJ2-7; 10 bases match TRBD2. Source: peripheral blood mononuclear cells (PBMCs), taken when the disease was refractory, from a patient treated with antithyroid drugs. This CDR3 is CAISEGLAGDEQYF. DNA of the CDR3: TGTGCCATCAGTGAAGGGCTAGCGGGAGACGAGCAGTACTTC.